This section outlines one T cell receptor beta chain sequence together with its context. TCRdb's copy holds only in-frame clones and misses some; the assay was immunoSEQ multiplex PCR. The data show 75,000 to 100,000 clones, about 88% seen once. This sample is part of a study of control samples from healthy donors and cancer patients. The ends lost 3 bases at V and 0 bases at J; junction bases unmatched: 9. The V gene's germline CDR1 is KGHDR and CDR2 SFDVKD. This CDR3 contains 17 residues. The sample comprised blood. The receptor comes from a woman between 50 and 59 years old in good health. The chain combines TRBV24-1 with TRBJ2-5; 7 nucleotides agree with TRBD1. This CDR3 reads CATSDGTEGAYQETQYF. CDR3 DNA: TGTGCCACCAGTGATGGGACAGAGGGGGCGTACCAAGAGACCCAGTACTTC.